Shown below are 8 T cell receptor beta chains from a single sample sequenced in a study of blood T cell repertoires in COVID-19. Profiling relied on immunoSEQ multiplex PCR, and the TCRdb table lists in-frame clones only, not all of them. Of approximately 140,000 clones in the sample, roughly 88% were seen once. Sequenced material: PBMCs or T cells enriched from blood (not recorded which). The source of these receptors is a woman in her twenties or thirties with acute COVID-19.

The chain joins TRBV19 to TRBJ1-2; possibly TRBD1 for D (6 bases). Deletions cut 6 bases from V and 0 bases from J, with 11 bases between. This CDR3 region has 14 residues. CDR1 and CDR2 from the germline V gene are LNHDA and SQIVND (reference sequence). The CDR3 loop is CASSGQTPNYGYTF. CDR3 coding DNA: TGTGCCAGTAGCGGACAGACCCCTAACTATGGCTACACCTTC.

The rearrangement uses TRBV5-6 and TRBJ2-7; no clear D gene. Germline V gene lookup returns CDR1 SGHDT and CDR2 YYEEEE. The CDR3 extends over 14 amino acids. The germline V and J ends were trimmed by 0 bases and 5 bases, with 12 bases remaining between them. The CDR3 loop is CASSLGYYLHEQYF. The CDR3 DNA sequence: TGTGCCAGCAGCTTGGGATACTACCTCCACGAGCAGTACTTC.

V gene TRBV7-9 combines with J gene TRBJ1-4; TRBD1 agrees at 9 bases. The length of the CDR3 is 15 residues. Germline V gives CDR1 SEHNR, CDR2 FQNEAQ (reference sequence). The trim removed 5 bases at V and 7 bases at J, leaving 8 bases unmatched. The CDR3, as DNA: TGTGCCAGCAGCACCCACAGGGGGCAGGGTGAAAAACTGTTTTTT. It yields the protein CASSTHRGQGEKLFF.

The chain's CDR3 is CASSTLGGSAEAFF. CDR3 nucleotide sequence: TGTGCCAGCAGTACCCTGGGGGGTTCGGCTGAAGCTTTCTTT. The rearrangement uses TRBV28 and TRBJ1-1, with D possibly being TRBD1 (5 bases). The V gene lost 5 bases and the J gene lost 6 bases, with 16 bases spanning the gap. The V gene's germline CDR1 is MDHEN and CDR2 SYDVKM. The CDR3 extends over 14 amino acids.

This chain links TRBV28 with TRBJ1-5, with 9 bases lining up with TRBD1. The CDR3 sequence is 15 residues long. With 5 bases clipped from V and 7 bases from J, the junction kept 9 bases outside the gene matches. CDR1 MDHEN and CDR2 SYDVKM come from the germline V gene. The CDR3 protein is CASSNNNRGRQPQHF. In DNA form, the CDR3 reads TGTGCCAGCAGTAACAACAACAGGGGGCGGCAGCCCCAGCATTTT.

The J gene is TRBJ1-5, the V gene TRBV7-8; 9 nucleotides align to TRBD1. Germline lookup yields CDR1 SGHVS and CDR2 FQNEAQ. The junction had 11 bases not matched to a gene; V was cut back by 4 bases and J by 4 bases. The CDR3 is 17 residues long. CDR3 sequence: CASSYASVGTGNQPQHF. The CDR3 bases are TGTGCCAGCAGCTATGCGTCTGTCGGGACAGGGAATCAGCCCCAGCATTTT.

V gene TRBV7-8 combines with J gene TRBJ1-1; D is undetermined. The germline V gene has CDR1 SGHVS and CDR2 FQNEAQ. Trimming took off 5 bases at V and 1 base at J, with 5 bases between the two ends. The CDR3 is made up of 12 amino acids. CDR3 protein: CASSRQNTEAFF. DNA of the CDR3: TGTGCCAGCAGCCGACAGAACACTGAAGCTTTCTTT. Filled out from reference TRBV7-8 and TRBJ1-1, the complete variable domain reads GAGVSQSPRYKVAKRGQDVALRCDPISGHVSLFWYQQALGQGPEFLTYFQNEAQLDKSGLPSDRFFAERPEGSVSTLKIQRTQQEDSAVYLCASSRQNTEAFFGQGTRLTVV.

This clone was seen only once. The rearrangement joins TRBV11-1 to TRBJ1-2; tentative D call: TRBD1 (6 bases). V lost 2 bases and J lost 4, with 8 bases in between. This CDR3 has 13 amino acids. CDR1 SGHAT and CDR2 FQDESV come from the germline V gene (reference sequence). The CDR3 nucleotides read TGTGCCAGCAGCTTATCAGGGGTCTATGGCTACACCTTC. It yields the protein CASSLSGVYGYTF. Full variable domain (missing parts from reference TRBV11-1 and TRBJ1-2): EAEVAQSPRYKITEKSQAVAFWCDPISGHATLYWYRQILGQGPELLVQFQDESVVDDSQLPKDRFSAERLKGVDSTLKIQPAELGDSAMYLCASSLSGVYGYTFGSGTRLTVV.